These 27 T cell receptor beta chains were sequenced from one sample in a study of blood T cell repertoires in COVID-19. Here immunoSEQ multiplex PCR was the method, and the copy in TCRdb shows in-frame clones only, minus some. The sample gives approximately 530,000 clones, approximately 91% of which show up once; roughly 8% is in the top ten. The sample taken for sequencing was peripheral blood. The receptors here all came from a woman between 50 and 59 years old with COVID-19, enrolled during active disease.

The CDR3 protein is CASSPPGNQPQHF. In DNA form, the CDR3 reads TGCGCCAGCAGCCCCCCGGGAAATCAGCCCCAGCATTTT. The V gene is TRBV10-2, the J gene TRBJ1-5; the D is unclear. The germline V and J ends were trimmed by 6 bases and 4 bases, with 10 bases remaining between them. Germline V gene lookup returns CDR1 WSHSY and CDR2 SAAADI. The CDR3 is made up of 13 amino acids.

V is TRBV5-4 and J is TRBJ2-1; 9 nucleotides line up with TRBD2. The CDR3 runs 14 residues. CDR1 and CDR2 (germline): SGHNT, YYREEE (reference sequence). Losses at the gene ends were 6 bases for V and 5 bases for J; bases not matched to a gene: 6. The CDR3 loop reads CASMAGGTNNEQFF. As DNA, the CDR3 is TGTGCCAGCATGGCGGGGGGGACGAACAATGAGCAGTTCTTC.

This clone has only a few counts. The V gene is TRBV3-1 (or the pseudogene TRBV3-2), the J gene TRBJ2-3, with TRBD2 matching over 7 bases. Unmatched junction bases numbered 7, after V lost 6 bases and J lost 1 base. Germline V gives CDR1 LGHDT, CDR2 YNNKEL (reference sequence). The CDR3 covers 15 residues. CDR3 coding DNA: TGTGCCAGCAGGAGAGGCGGGGGTGGCACAGATACGCAGTATTTT. Amino acids: CASRRGGGGTDTQYF.

The rearrangement joins TRBV19 to TRBJ1-2; TRBD1 matches at 9 bases. The length of the CDR3 is 13 residues. CDR1 is LNHDA, CDR2 SQIVND, per germline (reference sequence). V was clipped by 5 bases and J by 14 bases; unmatched bases: 12. CDR3 region: CASSSGTGISVTF. In DNA, the CDR3 is TGTGCCAGTAGTTCCGGGACAGGGATAAGTGTGACCTTC.

In this sample, this clone turned up many times. This chain uses TRBV18 with TRBJ1-6; 9 nucleotides align to TRBD1. Trimming cost V 4 bases and J 8 bases; bases outside gene matches: 0. Germline CDR1 is KGHSH and CDR2 is LQKENI. The CDR3 runs to 13 residues. DNA of the CDR3: TGTGCCAGCTCACGGGACAGGGATTCACCCCTCCACTTT. Its protein product is CASSRDRDSPLHF.

The chain employs TRBV6-5 and TRBJ2-7; no clear D. Per the germline V gene, CDR1 is MNHEY and CDR2 is SVGAGI. The V and J ends lost 7 bases and 6 bases respectively, with 13 bases between them. The CDR3 spans 12 residues. In nucleotides, the CDR3 is TGTGCCAGCACCATGCAGTTAACCGAGCAGTACTTC. Translated, it gives CASTMQLTEQYF.

The CDR3 sequence is CASSQDIAEAFF. CDR3 in DNA: TGTGCCAGCAGCCAGGACATCGCTGAAGCTTTCTTT. The chain carries TRBV2 and TRBJ1-1, with D possibly being TRBD1 (5 bases). Trimming removed 6 bases from V and 6 bases from J, with 11 bases in between. The germline V gene encodes CDR1 SNHLY and CDR2 FYNNEI. The CDR3 runs 12 residues.

The chain is built from TRBV29-1 and TRBJ1-2; D might be TRBD1 (6 bases). CDR3 length equals 14 residues. V was pared by 4 bases and J by 4 bases, with 16 bases between. Germline assignment: CDR1 SQVTM and CDR2 ANQGSEA. DNA for the CDR3: TGCAGCGTTGCGGACGGTCTAGGGGGCTATGGCTACACCTTC. Translation: CSVADGLGGYGYTF.

The rearrangement joins TRBV18 to TRBJ1-3; D is unresolved. Between the trimmed V and J ends, which lost 2 bases and 0 bases, there was a span of 5 bases. The CDR3 runs 14 residues. Germline lookup yields CDR1 KGHSH and CDR2 LQKENI. The CDR3 nucleotides are TGTGCCAGCTCACCAACAGTCTCTGGAAACACCATATATTTT. Protein: CASSPTVSGNTIYF.

The chain recombines TRBV4-2 with TRBJ1-1; D is perhaps TRBD1 (6 bases). CDR3 length: 18 residues. Per germline, CDR1 LGHNA and CDR2 YNFKEQ. V dropped 4 bases and J dropped 4 bases, with 25 bases sitting between them. CDR3 amino acids: CASSPSGGRGEGGTEAFF. The CDR3 DNA follows: TGTGCCAGCAGCCCTTCAGGAGGACGGGGGGAAGGGGGCACTGAAGCTTTCTTT.

The chain links TRBV18 to TRBJ1-3; D gene uncertain. V was cut by 5 bases and J by 2 bases, with 16 bases left in between. Per germline, CDR1 KGHSH and CDR2 LQKENI. The CDR3 length is 16 residues. This CDR3 is CASSSFVLGTGNTIYF. CDR3 in DNA: TGTGCCAGCTCATCCTTCGTCTTGGGCACTGGAAACACCATATATTTT.

This chain uses TRBV14 with TRBJ1-1; no reliable D call. Looked up from germline, CDR1 is SGHDN and CDR2 is FVKESK. V shed 0 bases and J shed 9 bases, with 8 bases lying between them. CDR3 size: 12 residues. The CDR3 coding sequence is TGTGCCAGCAGCCAAGAGATGCGGAAAGCTTTCTTT. It is translated as CASSQEMRKAFF.

The chain is built from TRBV5-6 and TRBJ1-4; perhaps TRBD1 as D (5 bases). Per germline, CDR1 SGHDT and CDR2 YYEEEE. This CDR3 region has 14 residues. The ends were cut back, 2 bases at V and 8 bases at J, with 13 bases in the middle. The CDR3 DNA is TGTGCCAGCAGCTTCACCCAGGGTTGGGAAAAACTGTTTTTT. It codes for CASSFTQGWEKLFF.

V is TRBV11-2 and J is TRBJ2-7; 10 nucleotides align to TRBD2. CDR1 and CDR2 from the germline V gene are SGHAT and FQNNGV. The V segment lost 5 bases and the J segment 3 bases; nucleotides outside the gene matches: 7. This CDR3 has 15 residues. The CDR3 DNA is TGTGCCAGCAGCCTCGGGGTAGCGGGGGGCTACGAGCAGTACTTC. Protein product: CASSLGVAGGYEQYF.

In its sample, this clone was seen a few times. The rearrangement uses TRBV7-9 and TRBJ1-2; D ambiguous. This CDR3 is 15 amino acids long. In germline, CDR1 is SEHNR, CDR2 FQNEAQ (reference sequence). Trimming left V 2 bases short and J 3 bases short, with 13 bases between. The CDR3 nucleotides read TGTGCCAGCAGCTTATTGGGAGCGGACCACTATGGCTACACCTTC. As protein: CASSLLGADHYGYTF.

This chain joins TRBV28 and TRBJ1-5, with a possible D match to TRBD1 (5 bases). V lost 7 bases and J lost 6, with 22 bases in between. The CDR3 sequence is 16 residues long. The germline V gene encodes CDR1 MDHEN and CDR2 SYDVKM. The CDR3 loop reads CASTVMGGLGSQPQHF. The CDR3 region has the DNA TGTGCCAGCACCGTAATGGGGGGGTTAGGAAGTCAGCCCCAGCATTTT.

The J gene is TRBJ1-2, the V gene TRBV15, with 9 bases identical to TRBD1. V lost 1 base and J lost 1; bases outside the gene matches: 4. This CDR3 is 16 amino acids long. Germline-derived CDR1 and CDR2 are LNHNV and YYDKDF (reference sequence). CDR3 coding DNA: TGTGCCACCAGCAGAGTGACGGGACAGGGTAACTATGGCTACACCTTC. It translates to CATSRVTGQGNYGYTF.

This clone was found once. This sequence joins TRBV27 and TRBJ1-2; D ambiguous. Germline CDR1 reads MNHEY; CDR2 reads SMNVEV (reference sequence). This CDR3 is 13 amino acids long. V lost 11 bases to trimming and J lost 5 bases, with 18 bases between them. In DNA, the CDR3 is TGTGCCGCAGCGCTCACGCGACTTTATGGCTACACCTTC. This codes for CAAALTRLYGYTF.

The chain carries TRBV10-3 and TRBJ1-2, with TRBD1 matching 11 bases. Trimming removed 5 bases from V and 7 bases from J; junction bases left unmatched: 3. The CDR3 contains 13 residues. The germline CDR1 and CDR2 sequences are ENHRY and SYGVKD. In DNA, the CDR3 is TGTGCCATCAGTCCGGGACAGGGGGGTGGCTACACCTTC. This translates into CAISPGQGGGYTF.

The chain is built from TRBV7-9 and TRBJ1-3; D not certain. This CDR3 region has 16 residues. Germline assignment: CDR1 SEHNR and CDR2 FQNEAQ (reference sequence). Trimming took off 5 bases at V and 0 bases at J, with 14 bases between the two ends. The CDR3 coding sequence is TGTGCCAGCAGCCTCCGGCTCGGGTCCTCTGGAAACACCATATATTTT. It is translated as CASSLRLGSSGNTIYF.

The V call is TRBV30, the J call TRBJ2-3; D is perhaps TRBD2 (7 bases). V was shortened by 7 bases and J by 1 base, with 15 bases between the two germline ends. CDR3 length: 14 amino acids. Germline CDR1 GTSNPN, CDR2 SVGIG (reference sequence). CDR3 residues: CASTLGGRTDTQYF. CDR3 DNA: TGTGCCTCCACCCTGGGGGGGCGCACAGATACGCAGTATTTT. The variable domain in full, completed from reference TRBV30 and TRBJ2-3, reads SQTIHQWPATLVQPVGSPLSLECTVEGTSNPNLYWYRQAAGRGLQLLFYSVGIGQISSEVPQNLSASRPQDRQFILSSKKLLLSDSGFYLCASTLGGRTDTQYFGPGTRLTVL.

V gene TRBV15 combines with J gene TRBJ1-6, with 7 bases that match TRBD1. Germline V gene sequence: CDR1 LNHNV, CDR2 YYDKDF (reference sequence). Trimming cost V 7 bases and J 10 bases; bases outside gene matches: 10. The CDR3 contains 14 residues. The CDR3, as DNA: TGTGCCACCACCAATAGACAGGGCGGGTCACCCCTCCACTTT. Translating gives CATTNRQGGSPLHF.

The genes are TRBV19 and TRBJ1-6; D may be TRBD1 (6 bases). This CDR3 has 15 amino acids. CDR1 and CDR2 (germline): LNHDA, SQIVND (reference sequence). The germline V and J ends were trimmed by 5 bases and 7 bases, with 15 bases remaining between them. CDR3 nucleotide sequence: TGTGCCAGTAGTGTCCACAGGGATGAGAATTCACCCCTCCACTTT. Residues: CASSVHRDENSPLHF.

The chain joins TRBV2 to TRBJ2-2, with TRBD2 identical over 7 bases. CDR1 is SNHLY and CDR2 is FYNNEI in the germline V gene. This CDR3 has 13 amino acids. The junction had 2 bases not matched to a gene; V was cut back by 8 bases and J by 2 bases. The CDR3 loop reads CASGRENTGELFF. CDR3 DNA sequence: TGTGCCAGCGGGAGGGAAAACACCGGGGAGCTGTTTTTT.

This clone was counted a single time. This rearrangement joins TRBV11-2 to TRBJ2-1; D is undetermined. The CDR3 sequence is 14 residues long. V lost 0 bases and J lost 10, with 13 bases in between. CDR1 is SGHAT, CDR2 FQNNGV, per germline. The CDR3 loop is CASSLDLVTLEQFF. The CDR3 region has the DNA TGTGCCAGCAGCTTAGATCTAGTAACACTGGAGCAGTTCTTC.

The genes are TRBV19 and TRBJ2-4; D may be TRBD2 (6 bases). Trimming cost V 3 bases and J 3 bases, with 15 bases left between them. Germline assignment: CDR1 LNHDA and CDR2 SQIVND (reference sequence). This CDR3 spans 16 amino acids. The CDR3 bases are TGTGCCAGTAGTATGGAGGGTGGCAGGAGCAAAAACATTCAGTACTTC. It yields the protein CASSMEGGRSKNIQYF. The full variable domain, completed using reference TRBV19 and TRBJ2-4, is DGGITQSPKYLFRKEGQNVTLSCEQNLNHDAMYWYRQDPGQGLRLIYYSQIVNDFQKGDIAEGYSVSREKKESFPLTVTSAQKNPTAFYLCASSMEGGRSKNIQYFGAGTRLSVL.

This clone was counted a few times. V is TRBV30 and J is TRBJ1-3, with D possibly TRBD1 on 6 matching bases. This CDR3 is built from 13 residues. The V end was cut by 2 bases, the J end by 2 bases, with 7 bases between. CDR1 GTSNPN and CDR2 SVGIG come from the germline V gene (reference sequence). The CDR3 spells CAWSSGAGNTIYF. CDR3 nucleotides: TGTGCCTGGAGTTCAGGGGCTGGAAACACCATATATTTT.